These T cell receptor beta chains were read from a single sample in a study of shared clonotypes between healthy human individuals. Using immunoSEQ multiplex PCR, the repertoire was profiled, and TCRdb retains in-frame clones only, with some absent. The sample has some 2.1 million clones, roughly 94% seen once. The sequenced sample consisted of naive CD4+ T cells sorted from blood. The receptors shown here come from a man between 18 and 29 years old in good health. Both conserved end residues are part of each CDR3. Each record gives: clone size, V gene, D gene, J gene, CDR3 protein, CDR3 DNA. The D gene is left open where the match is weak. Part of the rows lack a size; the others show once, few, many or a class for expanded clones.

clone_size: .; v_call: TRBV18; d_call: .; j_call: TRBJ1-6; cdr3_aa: CASSPVASYNSPLHF; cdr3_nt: TGTGCCAGCTCACCGGTGGCTTCATATAATTCACCCCTCCACTTT
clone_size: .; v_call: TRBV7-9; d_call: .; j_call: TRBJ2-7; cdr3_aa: CASTLGPQGTRREQYF; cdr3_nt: TGTGCCAGCACCTTAGGCCCCCAGGGAACTAGACGGGAGCAGTACTTC
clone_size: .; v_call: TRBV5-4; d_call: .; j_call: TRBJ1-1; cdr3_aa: CASRRRGNTEAFF; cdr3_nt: TGTGCCAGCAGGCGCAGGGGGAACACTGAAGCTTTCTTT
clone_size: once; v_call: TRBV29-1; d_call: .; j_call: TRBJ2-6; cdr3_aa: CSVSLISGANVLTF; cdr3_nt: TGCAGCGTTTCACTAATCTCTGGGGCCAACGTCCTGACTTTC
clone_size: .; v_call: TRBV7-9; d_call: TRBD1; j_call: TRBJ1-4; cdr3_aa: CASSLGETGRNEKLFF; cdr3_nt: TGTGCCAGCAGCTTAGGGGAGACAGGGAGGAATGAAAAACTGTTTTTT
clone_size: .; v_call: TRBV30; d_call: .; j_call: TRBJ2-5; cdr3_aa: CAWSGILGGKETQYF; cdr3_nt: TGTGCCTGGAGTGGGATTCTAGGGGGAAAAGAGACCCAGTACTTC
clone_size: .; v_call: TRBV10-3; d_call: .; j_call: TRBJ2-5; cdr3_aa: CAISSRGEETQYF; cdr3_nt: TGTGCCATCAGCTCTAGGGGGGAAGAGACCCAGTACTTC
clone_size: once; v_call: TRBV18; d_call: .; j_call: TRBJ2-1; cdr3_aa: CASTPGLSNEQFF; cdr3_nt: TGTGCCAGCACCCCGGGACTCAGCAATGAGCAGTTCTTC
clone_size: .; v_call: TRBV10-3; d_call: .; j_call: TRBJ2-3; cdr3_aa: CAISGGAAGTDTQYF; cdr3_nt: TGTGCCATCAGTGGGGGCGCCGCGGGCACAGATACGCAGTATTTT
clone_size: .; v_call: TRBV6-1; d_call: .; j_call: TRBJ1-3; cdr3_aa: CASRESGNTIYF; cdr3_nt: TGTGCCAGCAGAGAAAGCGGAAACACCATATATTTT
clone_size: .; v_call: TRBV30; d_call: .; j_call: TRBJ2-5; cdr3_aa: CAWALETGETQYF; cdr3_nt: TGTGCCTGGGCCCTGGAGACGGGGGAGACCCAGTACTTC